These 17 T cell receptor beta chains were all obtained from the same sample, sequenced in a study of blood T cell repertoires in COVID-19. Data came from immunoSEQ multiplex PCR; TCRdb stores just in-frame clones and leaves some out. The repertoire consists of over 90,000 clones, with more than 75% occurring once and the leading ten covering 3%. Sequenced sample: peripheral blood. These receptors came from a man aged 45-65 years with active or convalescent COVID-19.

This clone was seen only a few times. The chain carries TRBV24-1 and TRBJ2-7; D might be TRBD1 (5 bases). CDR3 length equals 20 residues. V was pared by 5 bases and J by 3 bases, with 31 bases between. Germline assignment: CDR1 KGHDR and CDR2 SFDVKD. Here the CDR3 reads CATSAPDRANPLTEYYEQYV. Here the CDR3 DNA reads TGTGCCACCAGTGCCCCCGACAGAGCGAACCCCCTCACAGAATACTACGAGCAGTACGTC.

The CDR3 DNA follows: TGCAGTGCTACCCGGGGAGATACGCAGTATTTT. Translating gives CSATRGDTQYF. This rearrangement joins TRBV20-1 to TRBJ2-3; D may be TRBD2 (5 bases). The germline V gene encodes CDR1 DFQATT and CDR2 SNEGSKA (reference sequence). V lost 4 bases and J lost 5, with 7 bases in between. This CDR3 is 11 amino acids long.

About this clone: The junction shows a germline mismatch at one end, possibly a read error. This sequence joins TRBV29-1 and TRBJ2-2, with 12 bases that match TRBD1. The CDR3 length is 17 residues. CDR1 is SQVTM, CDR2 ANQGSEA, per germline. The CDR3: CSVEVRDRGLLTGELFF. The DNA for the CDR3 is TGCAGCGTCGAAGTCCGGGACAGGGGGCTACTTACCGGGGAGCTGTTTTTT.

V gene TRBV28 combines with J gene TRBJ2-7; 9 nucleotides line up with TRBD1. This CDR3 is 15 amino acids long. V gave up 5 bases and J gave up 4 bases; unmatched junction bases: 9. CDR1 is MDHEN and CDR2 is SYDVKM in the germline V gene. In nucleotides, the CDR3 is TGTGCCAGCAGTCCACCCGGGACAGGGAGATACGAGCAGTACTTC. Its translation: CASSPPGTGRYEQYF.

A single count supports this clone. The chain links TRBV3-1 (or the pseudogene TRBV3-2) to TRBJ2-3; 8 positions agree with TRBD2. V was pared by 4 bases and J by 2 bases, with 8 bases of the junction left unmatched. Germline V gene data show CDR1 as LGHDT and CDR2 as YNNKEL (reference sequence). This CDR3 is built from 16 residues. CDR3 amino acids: CASSLNGGAITDTQYF. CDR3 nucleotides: TGTGCCAGCAGCCTTAACGGGGGGGCAATCACAGATACGCAGTATTTT.

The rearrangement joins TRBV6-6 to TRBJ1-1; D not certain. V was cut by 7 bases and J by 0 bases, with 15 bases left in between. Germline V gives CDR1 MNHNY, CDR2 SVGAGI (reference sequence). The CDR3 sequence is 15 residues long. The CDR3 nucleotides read TGTGCCAGCAACTTTCCTCGGGGTCTGAACACTGAAGCTTTCTTT. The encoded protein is CASNFPRGLNTEAFF.

Here the CDR3 reads CASSVASSGGELFF. The CDR3 nucleotides are TGTGCCAGCAGCGTAGCGTCCTCGGGCGGGGAGCTGTTTTTT. The V and J genes are TRBV9 and TRBJ2-2; D remains ambiguous. The CDR3 contains 14 residues. The V end lost 0 bases, the J end lost 7 bases, and 10 bases lay between the germline ends. Germline CDR1 reads SGDLS; CDR2 reads YYNGEE. The variable domain in full, completed from reference TRBV9 and TRBJ2-2, reads DSGVTQTPKHLITATGQRVTLRCSPRSGDLSVYWYQQSLDQGLQFLIQYYNGEERAKGNILERFSAQQFPDLHSELNLSSLELGDSALYFCASSVASSGGELFFGEGSRLTVL.

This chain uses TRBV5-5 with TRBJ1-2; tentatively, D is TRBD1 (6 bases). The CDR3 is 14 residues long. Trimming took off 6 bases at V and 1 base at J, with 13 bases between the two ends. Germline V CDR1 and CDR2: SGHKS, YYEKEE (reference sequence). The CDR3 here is CASTPEGVNYGYTF. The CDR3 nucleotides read TGTGCCAGCACCCCTGAGGGGGTTAACTATGGCTACACCTTC.

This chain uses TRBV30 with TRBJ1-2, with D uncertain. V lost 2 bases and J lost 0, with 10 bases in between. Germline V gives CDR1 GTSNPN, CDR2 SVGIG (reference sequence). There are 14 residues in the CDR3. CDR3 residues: CAWSTLPSNYGYTF. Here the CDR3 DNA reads TGTGCCTGGAGTACTTTACCTTCTAACTATGGCTACACCTTC.

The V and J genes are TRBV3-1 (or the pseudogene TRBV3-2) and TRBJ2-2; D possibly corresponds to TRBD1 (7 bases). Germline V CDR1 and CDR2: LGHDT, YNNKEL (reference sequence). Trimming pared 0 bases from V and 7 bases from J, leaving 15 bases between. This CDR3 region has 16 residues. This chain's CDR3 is CASSQDWRGQVGELFF. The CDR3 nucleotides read TGTGCCAGCAGCCAAGATTGGAGGGGGCAGGTCGGGGAGCTGTTTTTT.

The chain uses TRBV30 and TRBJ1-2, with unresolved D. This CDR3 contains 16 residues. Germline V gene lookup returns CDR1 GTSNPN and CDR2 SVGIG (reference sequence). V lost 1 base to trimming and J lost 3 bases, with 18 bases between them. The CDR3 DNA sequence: TGTGCCTGGAGTGGCCGCGGGAGGGCTGGGGACTATGGCTACACCTTC. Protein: CAWSGRGRAGDYGYTF.

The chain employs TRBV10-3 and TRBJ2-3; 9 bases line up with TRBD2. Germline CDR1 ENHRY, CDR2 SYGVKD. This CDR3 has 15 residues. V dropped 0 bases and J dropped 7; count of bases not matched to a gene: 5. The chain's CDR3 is CAISESGGGANTQYF. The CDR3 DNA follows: TGTGCCATCAGTGAGTCGGGCGGGGGGGCCAATACGCAGTATTTT.

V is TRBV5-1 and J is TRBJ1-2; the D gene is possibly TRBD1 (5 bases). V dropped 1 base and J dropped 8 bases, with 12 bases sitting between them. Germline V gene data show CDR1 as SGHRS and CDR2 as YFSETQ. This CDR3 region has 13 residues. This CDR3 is CASSLQGEGGYTF. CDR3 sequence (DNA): TGCGCCAGCAGCTTGCAAGGGGAGGGCGGCTACACCTTC.

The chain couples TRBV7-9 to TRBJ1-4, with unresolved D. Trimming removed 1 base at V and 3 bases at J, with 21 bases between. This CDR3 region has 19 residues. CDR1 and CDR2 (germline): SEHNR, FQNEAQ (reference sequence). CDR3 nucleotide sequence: TGTGCCAGCAGCTTAGTAGCCCGAATCGGGGTAGCAGCTAATGAAAAACTGTTTTTT. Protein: CASSLVARIGVAANEKLFF. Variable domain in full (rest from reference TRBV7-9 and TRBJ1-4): DTGVSQNPRHKITKRGQNVTFRCDPISEHNRLYWYRQTLGQGPEFLTYFQNEAQLEKSRLLSDRFSAERPKGSFSTLEIQRTEQGDSAMYLCASSLVARIGVAANEKLFFGSGTQLSVL.

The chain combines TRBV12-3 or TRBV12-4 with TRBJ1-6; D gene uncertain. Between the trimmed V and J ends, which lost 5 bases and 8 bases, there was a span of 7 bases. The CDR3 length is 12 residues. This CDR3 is CASSVRYSPLHF. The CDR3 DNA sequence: TGTGCCAGCAGTGTCAGATATTCACCCCTCCACTTT.

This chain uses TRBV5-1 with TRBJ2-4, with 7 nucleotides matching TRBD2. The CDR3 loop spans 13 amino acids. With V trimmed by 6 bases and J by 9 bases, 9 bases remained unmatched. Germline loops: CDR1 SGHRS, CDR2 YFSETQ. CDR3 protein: CASNSGLDGIQYF. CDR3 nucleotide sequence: TGCGCCAGCAATTCAGGACTAGACGGCATTCAGTACTTC.

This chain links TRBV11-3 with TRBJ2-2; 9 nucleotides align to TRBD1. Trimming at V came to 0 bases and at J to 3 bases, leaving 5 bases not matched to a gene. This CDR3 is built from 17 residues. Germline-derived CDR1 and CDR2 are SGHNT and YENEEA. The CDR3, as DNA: TGTGCCAGCAGCTTAGATTCCAGGACAGGGGACACCGGGGAGCTGTTTTTT. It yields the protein CASSLDSRTGDTGELFF.